Presented here are 15 T cell receptor beta chains from one specimen sequenced in a study of CD4 T cells in relation to SARS-CoV-2 and coronaviruses. Before the COVID-19 pandemic, during about 2010-2018, CD4+ T cells were taken from unexposed donors. Isolation of CD4+ T cells took place after approximately 10 days in culture. For these receptors, no antigen is known. Sequencing was performed with immunoSEQ multiplex PCR; in TCRdb, only in-frame clones are kept and a portion is missing. The sample carries 20,000 or so clones, approximately 84% recorded once. The sample consisted of CD4+ T cells from PBMCs, cultured in vitro. These TCRs come from a human donor in good health.

This clone came up once. The chain joins TRBV25-1 to TRBJ2-7; 10 bases are shared with TRBD2. This CDR3 contains 17 residues. V shed 2 bases and J 2 bases; nucleotides not matched to a gene: 9. Germline V gives CDR1 MGHDK, CDR2 SYGVNS. The CDR3 DNA follows: TGTGCCAGCAGTGAACCTCCAACTAGCGGGGCAACCTACGAGCAGTACTTC. Translated: CASSEPPTSGATYEQYF.

This chain links TRBV6-4 with TRBJ1-2, with a possible D match to TRBD1 (6 bases). Germline CDR1 MRHNA, CDR2 SNTAGT. Trimming stripped 6 bases from V and 8 bases from J, with 16 bases between. This CDR3 has 13 amino acids. CDR3 residues: CASREAQTGGYTF. CDR3 nucleotides: TGTGCCAGCAGGGAGGCACAAACAGGGGGCTACACCTTC.

The chain uses TRBV7-9 and TRBJ2-7; 12 bases map to TRBD2. V dropped 5 bases and J dropped 5; count of bases not matched to a gene: 7. The germline gives CDR1 SEHNR, CDR2 FQNEAQ (reference sequence). CDR3 length equals 15 residues. The CDR3, as DNA: TGTGCCAGCAGCCCGGGGACTAGCGGGTATCACGAGCAGTACTTC. Amino acids: CASSPGTSGYHEQYF.

The CDR3 DNA follows: TGTGCCATCACGGACAGCTACGAGCAGTACTTC. Encoded protein: CAITDSYEQYF. The V gene is TRBV10-3, the J gene TRBJ2-7; possible D gene TRBD1, 6 bases. This CDR3 region has 11 residues. Germline values: CDR1 ENHRY, CDR2 SYGVKD. With 7 bases removed from V and 3 bases from J, the gap between germline ends came to 7 bases.

The V call is TRBV5-1, the J call TRBJ1-1, with D perhaps TRBD1 (5 bases). Germline V gene data show CDR1 as SGHRS and CDR2 as YFSETQ. This CDR3 is 14 amino acids long. V lost 4 bases and J lost 0, with 10 bases in between. The CDR3 nucleotides read TGCGCCAGCAGCCTGACAGCTATGAACACTGAAGCTTTCTTT. Protein sequence: CASSLTAMNTEAFF.

The chain employs TRBV7-9 and TRBJ1-3, with D perhaps TRBD1 (5 bases). The ends were cut back, 2 bases at V and 0 bases at J, with 14 bases in the middle. This CDR3 region has 17 residues. Germline V lookup: CDR1 SEHNR, CDR2 FQNEAQ (reference sequence). In DNA form, the CDR3 reads TGTGCCAGCAGCTTATCAGGGAGGGAGAACTCTGGAAACACCATATATTTT. Translated, it gives CASSLSGRENSGNTIYF.

V and J are TRBV7-7 and TRBJ2-1; D is possibly TRBD1 (5 bases). The CDR3 covers 16 residues. In germline, CDR1 is SSHAT, CDR2 FNYEAQ (reference sequence). V lost 1 base to trimming and J lost 8 bases, with 18 bases between them. The CDR3 region has the DNA TGTGCCAGCAGCTTAGTAAGGGGTTCGGCTGTCCATGAGCAGTTCTTC. As protein: CASSLVRGSAVHEQFF.

V and J are TRBV27 and TRBJ2-6, with TRBD2 as a possible D gene (7 bases). Trimming removed 3 bases from V and 2 bases from J, with 11 bases in between. The germline CDR1 and CDR2 sequences are MNHEY and SMNVEV (reference sequence). The CDR3 loop spans 16 amino acids. In nucleotides, the CDR3 is TGTGCCAGCAGTTTTCGGGGGGCGACTGGGGCCAACGTCCTGACTTTC. Translating gives CASSFRGATGANVLTF.

This chain connects TRBV19 to TRBJ1-4, with 7 positions matching TRBD1. Trimming took 4 bases from V and 5 from J; bases not matched to a gene: 4. The germline CDR1 and CDR2 sequences are LNHDA and SQIVND (reference sequence). This CDR3 spans 14 amino acids. CDR3: CASSTGQLNEKLFF. As DNA, the CDR3 is TGTGCCAGTAGTACGGGACAGTTGAATGAAAAACTGTTTTTT.

The chain carries TRBV7-3 and TRBJ2-2; no definite D call. Trimming left V 3 bases short and J 6 bases short, with 11 bases between. Germline CDR1 is SGHTA and CDR2 is FQGTGA. The CDR3 sequence is 14 residues long. DNA of the CDR3: TGTGCCAGCAGCTTTAACTACCCGGCCGGGGAGCTGTTTTTT. It codes for CASSFNYPAGELFF. The full variable domain, completed using reference TRBV7-3 and TRBJ2-2, is GAGVSQTPSNKVTEKGKYVELRCDPISGHTALYWYRQSLGQGPEFLIYFQGTGAADDSGLPNDRFFAVRPEGSVSTLKIQRTERGDSAVYLCASSFNYPAGELFFGEGSRLTVL.

This clone occurred a few times. This rearrangement joins TRBV27 to TRBJ2-5, with TRBD1 as a possible D gene (6 bases). The CDR3 is 14 amino acids. V lost 5 bases, J lost 5 bases, and 15 bases lay in between. The germline V gene has CDR1 MNHEY and CDR2 SMNVEV (reference sequence). DNA for the CDR3: TGTGCCAGCAGTCCTAACAGGGATTGGGAGACCCAGTACTTC. This sequence encodes CASSPNRDWETQYF.

The chain joins TRBV24-1 to TRBJ2-7; the D gene is possibly TRBD1 (5 bases). Germline assignment: CDR1 KGHDR and CDR2 SFDVKD. V was cut by 7 bases and J by 4 bases, with 7 bases left in between. This CDR3 spans 11 amino acids. The CDR3 sequence is CATSQGYEQYF. The DNA for the CDR3 is TGTGCCACCAGCCAGGGTTACGAGCAGTACTTC.

Here the CDR3 reads CASSGQGPYEQYF. CDR3 nucleotide sequence: TGTGCCAGCAGTGGGCAGGGGCCCTACGAGCAGTACTTC. The chain uses TRBV12-3 or TRBV12-4 and TRBJ2-7; possibly TRBD1 for D (6 bases). The length of the CDR3 is 13 residues. The germline V and J ends were trimmed by 5 bases and 2 bases, with 10 bases remaining between them.

The CDR3 DNA reads as TGTGCCAGCAAGCTGGCGGGGACCCGGGGGGCCTATGGCTACACCTTC. It encodes CASKLAGTRGAYGYTF. The genes are TRBV11-2 and TRBJ1-2, with a weak D call TRBD1 (6 bases). CDR3 size: 16 residues. The V gene's germline CDR1 is SGHAT and CDR2 FQNNGV. V dropped 7 bases and J dropped 4 bases, with 22 bases sitting between them.

This clone has just a few counts. The chain recombines TRBV27 with TRBJ1-3; unclear D gene. The germline CDR1 and CDR2 sequences are MNHEY and SMNVEV (reference sequence). This CDR3 has 16 residues. The V end lost 5 bases, the J end lost 3 bases, and 17 bases lay between the germline ends. The CDR3 nucleotides read TGTGCCAGCAGTGTTATGGCCCCCGGTTTTGGAAACACCATATATTTT. Translation gives CASSVMAPGFGNTIYF.